Detailed here is one T cell receptor beta chain. This receptor's antigen is unknown. Base qualities are missing; no much larger clone stands one base away. Here V drops 4 bases and J drops 4 bases, and the junction holds 6 bases not matched to any gene. CDR1 and CDR2, per the germline V gene, are MGHRA and YSYEKL. Measured from the cysteine to the phenylalanine, the CDR3 is 15 residues long. Just the 45-base CDR3 DNA is kept, in frame starting at base 1. These data originate in a study of low-dose radiotherapy and immunotherapy resistance in tumors (dated by TCRdb to 2021 to 2024). Regarding the research as a whole: Patients in Cohort 1 were given 0.5 Gy per fraction every 2 weeks, and the prescribed total PTV dose was 6.5 Gy. Cohort 2 received 1 Gy per fraction every two weeks, with a total of 13 Gy over 26 weeks. Patients were given nivolumab as a 240 mg flat dose every two weeks and ipilimumab at 1 mg/kg every six weeks, with both drugs delivered intravenously. Starting on cycle 1 day 1, patients took 300 mg of aspirin by mouth once a day for four cycles. The translational analysis covered eight patients: three from the first dose cohort and the first five from the second dose cohort. Cyclophosphamide 200 mg/m2 was given intravenously every two weeks, one day before each radiation and immunotherapy administration. Trial participants were not randomized into treatment groups.

First-strand cDNA was synthesized using Superscript III and a set of TRAV- and TRBV-specific primers, so that both TCRalpha and TCRbeta chains were covered. A roughly 19-cycle PCR with Phusion amplified the TCRs, pairing a constant-region primer with the adapter that was attached to the V primers. Amplification of the isolated mRNA was done with the MessageAmp II aRNA Amplification Kit, which involved a roughly 15-hour in vitro transcription at 37 degrees C. The Dynabeads mRNA DIRECT Purification Kit was used to isolate mRNA for TCR sequencing. Indexed Illumina adapters were added in a second approximately 26-cycle Phusion PCR, and the resulting products were purified with AMPure XP beads. From the authors' description of their analysis: Custom Perl scripts were used to pool TCR sequences that encoded the same protein, to remove out-of-frame sequences, and to calculate the abundance of each clonotype. The analysis excluded TCR sequences that were supported by just one read. Among the metrics used to describe the repertoires were Shannon entropy, Gini index, clonality, richness, and the frequency of TCRs shared between repertoires. TCRdb trimmed the raw reads at Q25, called clones with MiXCR and kept productive beta chains. Rows are combined by CDR3 protein, so each entry shows the most common genes and DNA. V and J calls and clone size were set by TCRdb, not the authors. For this sample the table gives around 18,000 distinct CDR3 sequences, of which about 74% were detected only once. The ten largest clones capture roughly an eighth of the sample.

Donors were enrolled in RACIN, a single-arm phase I dose-escalation trial combining nivolumab, ipilimumab, aspirin, low-dose cyclophosphamide and low-dose radiotherapy. Patients were eligible if they had advanced solid tumors that were TIL-negative. The clonotype comes from a human donor with advanced metastatic prostate, ovarian, gallbladder or colorectal cancer (not recorded which). This table probably holds off-target reads from a library built for another chain. Recombination joined TRBV4-1 with TRBJ1-5, with 8 central nucleotides matching TRBD1. The CDR3 amino acid sequence is: CASSLGQGMNQPQHF. The nucleotide sequence reads as follows: TGCGCCAGCAGCCTAGGACAGGGAATGAATCAGCCCCAGCATTTT.